One and the same sample provided the 7 T cell receptor beta chains below, sequenced in a study of control samples from healthy donors and cancer patients. Method: immunoSEQ multiplex PCR; TCRdb's copy keeps in-frame clones and lacks some. This table has more than 110,000 clones, less than 90% appearing once. The sequenced material came from blood. The origin of the receptors is a woman aged 30 to 39 in good health.

The chain recombines TRBV4-1 with TRBJ2-5; 7 bases are shared with TRBD2. Germline-derived CDR1 and CDR2 are MGHRA and YSYEKL. J gave up 2 bases and V 0 bases, and 6 bases lay outside the gene matches. This CDR3 region has 16 residues. The CDR3 DNA follows: TGCGCCAGCAGCCAAGATTACGGGGGAGGGCAAGAGACCCAGTACTTC. This codes for CASSQDYGGGQETQYF.

The V and J genes are TRBV11-2 and TRBJ2-7; TRBD2 aligns across 7 bases. The CDR3 contains 14 residues. V lost 5 bases to trimming and J lost 3 bases; unmatched junction nucleotides: 7. Germline V gene data show CDR1 as SGHAT and CDR2 as FQNNGV. CDR3 DNA: TGTGCCAGCAGCCCATCGGGGGGTGGCTACGAGCAGTACTTC. Its translation: CASSPSGGGYEQYF.

The V and J genes are TRBV19 and TRBJ1-5; unclear D gene. The CDR3 covers 13 residues. From germline, CDR1 is LNHDA and CDR2 SQIVND (reference sequence). V was clipped by 0 bases and J by 8 bases, with 8 bases between them. The CDR3 region has the DNA TGTGCCAGTAGTATAGATCCGGCTAAGCCCCAGCATTTT. Protein product: CASSIDPAKPQHF.

The chain carries TRBV9 and TRBJ1-2; no clear D. This CDR3 contains 14 residues. V was pared by 1 base and J by 6 bases, with 13 bases between. The germline V gene has CDR1 SGDLS and CDR2 YYNGEE. The CDR3 sequence: CASSVSGPGNGYTF. The DNA of the CDR3 is TGTGCCAGCAGCGTATCAGGTCCGGGCAATGGCTACACCTTC.

The chain has TRBV6-2 or TRBV6-3 and TRBJ1-2; D remains unclear. The germline gives CDR1 MNHEY, CDR2 SVGEGT. V gave up 4 bases and J gave up 7 bases, with 22 bases separating them. This CDR3 contains 16 residues. The CDR3 sequence: CASSSSGLLFSGGYTF. CDR3 coding DNA: TGTGCCAGCAGTTCTTCAGGACTGCTCTTCTCGGGTGGCTACACCTTC.

The rearrangement joins TRBV2 to TRBJ1-5; D gene ambiguous. Per the germline V gene, CDR1 is SNHLY and CDR2 is FYNNEI. The V gene lost 6 bases and the J gene lost 1 base, with 10 bases spanning the gap. CDR3 length: 14 amino acids. CDR3 nucleotide sequence: TGTGCCAGCAGGACCACAAGGAGCAATCAGCCCCAGCATTTT. Residues: CASRTTRSNQPQHF.

This clone was seen once. This chain connects TRBV9 to TRBJ1-1; 8 nucleotides align to TRBD1. Germline V gene lookup returns CDR1 SGDLS and CDR2 YYNGEE. V was pared by 2 bases and J by 4 bases, with 10 bases of the junction left unmatched. The length of the CDR3 is 16 residues. CDR3 nucleotides: TGTGCCAGCAGCGTCGGGACAGGTCGAAGGACCACTGAAGCTTTCTTT. Translated, it gives CASSVGTGRRTTEAFF.